Included here is one T cell receptor beta chain sequence, with context. CDR1 and CDR2 (germline): SGHRS, YFSETQ. The CDR3 sequence is 15 residues long. J was trimmed by 7 bases and V by 0 bases; bases with no gene match: 3. The table came from immunoSEQ multiplex PCR; TCRdb's copy has only in-frame clones and leaves some out. This table holds 65,000 to 95,000 clones, 88% found once. The data were obtained in a study of blood T cell repertoires in COVID-19. This TCR derives from an older man with acute or convalescent COVID-19. The sequencing sample was made of peripheral blood. V and J are TRBV5-1 and TRBJ2-3, with 12 bases aligning to TRBD2. This CDR3 reads CASSLGLAGVNTQYF. CDR3 bases: TGCGCCAGCAGCTTGGGACTAGCGGGAGTCAATACGCAGTATTTT.